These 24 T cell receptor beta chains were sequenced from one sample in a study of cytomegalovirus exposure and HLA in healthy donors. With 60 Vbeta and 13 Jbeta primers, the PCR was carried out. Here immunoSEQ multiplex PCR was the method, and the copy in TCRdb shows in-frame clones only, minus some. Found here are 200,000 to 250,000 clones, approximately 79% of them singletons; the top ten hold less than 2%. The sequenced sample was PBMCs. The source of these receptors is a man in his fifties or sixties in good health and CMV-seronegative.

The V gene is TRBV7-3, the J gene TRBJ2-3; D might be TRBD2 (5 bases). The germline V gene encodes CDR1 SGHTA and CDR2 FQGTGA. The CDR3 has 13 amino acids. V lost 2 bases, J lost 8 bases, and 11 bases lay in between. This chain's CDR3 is CASSLEEETTQYF. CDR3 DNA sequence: TGTGCCAGCAGCTTAGAGGAGGAAACTACGCAGTATTTT.

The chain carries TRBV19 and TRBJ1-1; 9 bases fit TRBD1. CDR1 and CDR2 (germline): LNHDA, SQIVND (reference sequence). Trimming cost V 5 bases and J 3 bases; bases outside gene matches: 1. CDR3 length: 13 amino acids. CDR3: CASSWDRDTEAFF. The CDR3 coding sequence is TGTGCCAGTAGTTGGGACAGGGACACTGAAGCTTTCTTT.

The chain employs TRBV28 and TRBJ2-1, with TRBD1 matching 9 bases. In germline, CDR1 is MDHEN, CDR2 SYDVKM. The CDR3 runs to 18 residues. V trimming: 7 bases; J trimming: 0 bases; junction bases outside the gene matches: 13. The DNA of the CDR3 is TGTGCCAGCACCCTGGGCTACAGGGGGCTTTCCTCCTACAATGAGCAGTTCTTC. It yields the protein CASTLGYRGLSSYNEQFF.

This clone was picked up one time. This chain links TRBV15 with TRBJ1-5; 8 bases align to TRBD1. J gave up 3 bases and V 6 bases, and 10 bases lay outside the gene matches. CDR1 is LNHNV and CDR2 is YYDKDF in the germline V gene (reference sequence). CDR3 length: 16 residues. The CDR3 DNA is TGTGCCACCAGTACAGGGACAGGACTTTTCAATCAGCCCCAGCATTTT. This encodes CATSTGTGLFNQPQHF.

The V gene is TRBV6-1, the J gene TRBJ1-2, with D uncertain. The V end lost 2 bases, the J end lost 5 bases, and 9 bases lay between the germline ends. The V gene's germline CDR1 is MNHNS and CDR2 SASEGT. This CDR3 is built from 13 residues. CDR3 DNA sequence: TGTGCCAGCAGTGAAAGACTTGAGTATGGCTACACCTTC. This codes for CASSERLEYGYTF.

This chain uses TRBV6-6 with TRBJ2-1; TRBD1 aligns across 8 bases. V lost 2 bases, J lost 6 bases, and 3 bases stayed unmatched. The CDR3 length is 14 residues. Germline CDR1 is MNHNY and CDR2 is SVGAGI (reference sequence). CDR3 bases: TGTGCCAGCAGTTACCCGGGACAGGTCAATGAGCAGTTCTTC. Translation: CASSYPGQVNEQFF.

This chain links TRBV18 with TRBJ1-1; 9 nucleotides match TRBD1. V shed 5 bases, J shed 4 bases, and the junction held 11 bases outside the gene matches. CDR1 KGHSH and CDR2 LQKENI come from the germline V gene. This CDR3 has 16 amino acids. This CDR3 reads CASSSGGTGTVTEAFF. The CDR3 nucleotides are TGTGCCAGCTCATCCGGAGGGACAGGGACTGTCACTGAAGCTTTCTTT.

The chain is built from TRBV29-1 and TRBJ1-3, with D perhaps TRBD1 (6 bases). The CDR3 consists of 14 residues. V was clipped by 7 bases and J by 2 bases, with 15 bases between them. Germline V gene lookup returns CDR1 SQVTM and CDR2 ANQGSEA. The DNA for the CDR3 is TGCAGCGCCAAGTCCGGGGGGCCTGGAAACACCATATATTTT. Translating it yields CSAKSGGPGNTIYF.

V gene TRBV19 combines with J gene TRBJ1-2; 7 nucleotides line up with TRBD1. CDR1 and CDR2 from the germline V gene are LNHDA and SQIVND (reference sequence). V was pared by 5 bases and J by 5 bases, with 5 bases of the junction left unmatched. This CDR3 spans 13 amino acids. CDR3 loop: CASSSGTAYGYTF. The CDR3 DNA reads TGTGCCAGTAGTTCAGGGACAGCTTATGGCTACACCTTC. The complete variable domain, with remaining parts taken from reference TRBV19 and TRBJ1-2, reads DGGITQSPKYLFRKEGQNVTLSCEQNLNHDAMYWYRQDPGQGLRLIYYSQIVNDFQKGDIAEGYSVSREKKESFPLTVTSAQKNPTAFYLCASSSGTAYGYTFGSGTRLTVV.

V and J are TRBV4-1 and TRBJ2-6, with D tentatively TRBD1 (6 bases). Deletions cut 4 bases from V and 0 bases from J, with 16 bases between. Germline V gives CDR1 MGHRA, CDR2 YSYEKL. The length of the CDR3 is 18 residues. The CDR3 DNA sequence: TGCGCCAGCAGCCCCCTCGGACAGCCGAGCTCTGGGGCCAACGTCCTGACTTTC. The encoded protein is CASSPLGQPSSGANVLTF.

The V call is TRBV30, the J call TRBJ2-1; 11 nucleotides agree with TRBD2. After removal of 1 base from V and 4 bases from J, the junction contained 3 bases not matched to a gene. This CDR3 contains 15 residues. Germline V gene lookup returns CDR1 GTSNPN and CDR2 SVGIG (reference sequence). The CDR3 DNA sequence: TGTGCCTGGAGTGCGGGACTAGCGGCATACAATGAGCAGTTCTTC. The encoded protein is CAWSAGLAAYNEQFF.

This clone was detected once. CDR3 region: CASSLVTGTGGWQPQHF. CDR3 coding DNA: TGTGCCAGCAGCTTAGTAACCGGGACAGGGGGTTGGCAGCCCCAGCATTTT. The chain employs TRBV7-8 and TRBJ1-5, with 11 positions matching TRBD1. This CDR3 contains 17 residues. The germline gives CDR1 SGHVS, CDR2 FQNEAQ. Trimming at V came to 1 base and at J to 7 bases, leaving 9 bases not matched to a gene.

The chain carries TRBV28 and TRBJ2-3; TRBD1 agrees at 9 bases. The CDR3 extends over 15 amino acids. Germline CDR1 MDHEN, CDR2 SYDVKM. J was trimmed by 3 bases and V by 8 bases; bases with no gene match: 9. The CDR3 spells CASAQGQGETDTQYF. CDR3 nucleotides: TGTGCCAGCGCTCAGGGACAGGGAGAAACAGATACGCAGTATTTT. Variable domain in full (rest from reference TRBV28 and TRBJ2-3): DVKVTQSSRYLVKRTGEKVFLECVQDMDHENMFWYRQDPGLGLRLIYFSYDVKMKEKGDIPEGYSVSREKKERFSLILESASTNQTSMYLCASAQGQGETDTQYFGPGTRLTVL.

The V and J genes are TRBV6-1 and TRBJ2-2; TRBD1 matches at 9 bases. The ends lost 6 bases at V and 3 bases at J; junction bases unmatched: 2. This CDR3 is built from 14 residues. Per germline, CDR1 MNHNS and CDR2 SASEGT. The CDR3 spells CASRGQGHTGELFF. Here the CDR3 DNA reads TGTGCCAGCAGGGGACAGGGACACACCGGGGAGCTGTTTTTT.

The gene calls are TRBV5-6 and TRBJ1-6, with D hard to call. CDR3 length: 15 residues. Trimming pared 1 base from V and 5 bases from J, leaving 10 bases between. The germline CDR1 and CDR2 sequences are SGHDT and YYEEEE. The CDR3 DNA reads TGTGCCAGCAGCTTGCTGGAGCTCGATAATTCACCCCTCCACTTT. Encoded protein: CASSLLELDNSPLHF.

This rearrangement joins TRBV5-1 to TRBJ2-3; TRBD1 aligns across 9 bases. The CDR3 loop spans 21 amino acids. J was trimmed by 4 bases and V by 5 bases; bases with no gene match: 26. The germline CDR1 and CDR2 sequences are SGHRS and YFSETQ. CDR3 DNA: TGCGCCAGCAGACCTTACTCCCATACTGCCGGGACAGGGAACTCCCCAGATACGCAGTATTTT. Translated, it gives CASRPYSHTAGTGNSPDTQYF.

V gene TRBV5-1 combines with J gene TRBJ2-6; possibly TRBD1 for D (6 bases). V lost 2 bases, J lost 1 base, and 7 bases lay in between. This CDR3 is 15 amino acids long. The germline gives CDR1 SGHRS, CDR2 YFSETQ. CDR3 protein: CASSFGQSGANVLTF. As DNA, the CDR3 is TGCGCCAGCAGCTTCGGACAGTCTGGGGCCAACGTCCTGACTTTC.

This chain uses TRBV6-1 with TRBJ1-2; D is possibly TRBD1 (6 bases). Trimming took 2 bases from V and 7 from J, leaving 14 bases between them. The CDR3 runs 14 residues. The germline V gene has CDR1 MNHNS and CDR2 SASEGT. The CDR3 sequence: CASSELSAGVGYTF. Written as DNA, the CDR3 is TGTGCCAGCAGTGAATTGTCGGCAGGGGTTGGCTACACCTTC.

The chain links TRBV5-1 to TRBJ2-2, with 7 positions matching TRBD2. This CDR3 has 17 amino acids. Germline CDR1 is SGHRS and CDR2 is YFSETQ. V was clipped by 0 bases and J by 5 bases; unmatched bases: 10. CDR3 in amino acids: CASSLEWLAEGTGELFF. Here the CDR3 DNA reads TGCGCCAGCAGCTTGGAATGGCTAGCGGAGGGGACCGGGGAGCTGTTTTTT.

CDR3 nucleotides: TGTGCCTGGAGTGTAAGAGGGTTGGATGAGCAGTTCTTC. This translates into CAWSVRGLDEQFF. The chain links TRBV30 to TRBJ2-1, with D possibly matching TRBD2 (5 bases). Trimming removed 0 bases from V and 8 bases from J, with 11 bases in between. The CDR3 sequence is 13 residues long. Looked up from germline, CDR1 is GTSNPN and CDR2 is SVGIG (reference sequence). Looking up the rest from reference TRBV30 and TRBJ2-1 gives the full variable domain: SQTIHQWPATLVQPVGSPLSLECTVEGTSNPNLYWYRQAAGRGLQLLFYSVGIGQISSEVPQNLSASRPQDRQFILSSKKLLLSDSGFYLCAWSVRGLDEQFFGPGTRLTVL.

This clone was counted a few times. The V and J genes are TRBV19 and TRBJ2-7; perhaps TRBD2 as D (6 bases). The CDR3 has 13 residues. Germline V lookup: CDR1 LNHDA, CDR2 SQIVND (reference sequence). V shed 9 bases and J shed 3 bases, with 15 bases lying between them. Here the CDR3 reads CASGGLPLYEQYF. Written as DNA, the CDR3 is TGTGCCAGCGGGGGATTGCCGCTCTACGAGCAGTACTTC.

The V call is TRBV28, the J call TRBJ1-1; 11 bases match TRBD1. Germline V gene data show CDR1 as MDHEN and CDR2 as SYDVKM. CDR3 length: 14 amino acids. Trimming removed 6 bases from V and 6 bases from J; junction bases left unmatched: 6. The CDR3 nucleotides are TGTGCCAGCAGAACCCCGGACAGGGGGCCTGAAGCTTTCTTT. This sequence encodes CASRTPDRGPEAFF.

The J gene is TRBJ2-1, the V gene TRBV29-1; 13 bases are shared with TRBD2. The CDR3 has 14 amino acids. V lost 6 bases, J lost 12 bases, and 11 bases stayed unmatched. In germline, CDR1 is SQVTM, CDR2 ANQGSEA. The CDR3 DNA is TGCAGCGTGGAGCTCGGACTAGCGGGAGTCGGGCAGTTCTTC. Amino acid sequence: CSVELGLAGVGQFF.

Here the CDR3 DNA reads TGTGCCAGCAGCCAATCCCCGACTAGCGGGGCCTACGAGCAGTACTTC. It specifies CASSQSPTSGAYEQYF. This chain joins TRBV4-2 and TRBJ2-7; 11 bases match TRBD2. The CDR3 is 16 residues long. The trim removed 2 bases at V and 2 bases at J, leaving 5 bases unmatched. Germline values: CDR1 LGHNA, CDR2 YNFKEQ.